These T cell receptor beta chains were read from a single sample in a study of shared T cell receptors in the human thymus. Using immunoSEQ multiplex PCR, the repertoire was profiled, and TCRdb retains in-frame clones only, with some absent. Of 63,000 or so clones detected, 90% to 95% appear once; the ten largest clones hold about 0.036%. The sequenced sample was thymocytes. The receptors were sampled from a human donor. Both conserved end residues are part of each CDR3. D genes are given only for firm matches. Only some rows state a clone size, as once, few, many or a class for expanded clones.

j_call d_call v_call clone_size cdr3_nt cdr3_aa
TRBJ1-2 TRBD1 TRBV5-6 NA TGTGCCAGCAGCCTAATCAACAGGGGGGGAAATGGCTACACCTTC CASSLINRGGNGYTF
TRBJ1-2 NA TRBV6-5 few TGTGCCAGCAGTTACTCCCAGCGAAACTATGGCTACACCTTC CASSYSQRNYGYTF
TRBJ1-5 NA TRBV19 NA TGTGCCAGTAGTTCAGACTCCCAGAGCAATCAGCCCCAGCATTTT CASSSDSQSNQPQHF
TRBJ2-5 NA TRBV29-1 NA TGCAGCGTTGAAGAGCGGGGCGAGGAGACCCAGTACTTC CSVEERGEETQYF
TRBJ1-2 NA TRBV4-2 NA TGTGCCAGCAGGGCAGGAGAGGGACCCTATGGCTACACCTTC CASRAGEGPYGYTF
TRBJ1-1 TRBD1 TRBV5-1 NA TGCGCCAGCAACCTCCAGACAGGGGGGGACACTGAAGCTTTCTTT CASNLQTGGDTEAFF
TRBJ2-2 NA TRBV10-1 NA TGCGCCAGCAGTTACAGGGACACCGGGGAGCTGTTTTTT CASSYRDTGELFF
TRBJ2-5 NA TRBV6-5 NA TGTGCCAGCAGTTACGGGCAGGGAGAAGAGACCCAGTACTTC CASSYGQGEETQYF
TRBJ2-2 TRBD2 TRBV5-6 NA TGTGCCAGCAGCTTGTCTAGCGGGGGTATCACCGGGGAGCTGTTTTTT CASSLSSGGITGELFF
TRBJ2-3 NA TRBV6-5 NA TGTGCCAGCAGTTACAGGGCCACAGATACGCAGTATTTT CASSYRATDTQYF
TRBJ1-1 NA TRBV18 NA TGTGCCAGCTCACCGGGGGGTGAGTTGAACACTGAAGCTTTCTTT CASSPGGELNTEAFF
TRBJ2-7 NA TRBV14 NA TGTGCCAGCAGCCGACACCGACGGGGATTCCTCACCTACGAGCAGTACTTC CASSRHRRGFLTYEQYF
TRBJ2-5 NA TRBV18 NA TGTGCCAGCTACGCGACTGCGGGAGAGACCCAGTACTTC CASYATAGETQYF
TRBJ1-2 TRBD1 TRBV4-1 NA TGCGCCAGCAGCCAATTACTCGGGACCGACAGGGGAGTTTGCTATGGCTACACCTTC CASSQLLGTDRGVCYGYTF
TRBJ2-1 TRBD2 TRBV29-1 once TGCAGCGTTTCAGCGCCACGGGGGGAGTTTAATGAGCAGTTCTTC CSVSAPRGEFNEQFF
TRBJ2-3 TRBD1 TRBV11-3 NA TGTGCCAGCAGCCCCGGACAGGGAATATGTACGCAGTATTTT CASSPGQGICTQYF
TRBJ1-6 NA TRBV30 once TGTGCCTGGAGGACAGTTCCTCCGAGCTCCTATAATTCACCCCTCCACTTT CAWRTVPPSSYNSPLHF
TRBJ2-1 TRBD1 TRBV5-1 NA TGCGCCAGCAGCCAGGGACAGGGAAACAATGAGCAGTTCTTC CASSQGQGNNEQFF
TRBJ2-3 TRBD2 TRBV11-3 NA TGTGCCAGCAGCTTAGAGGCCGGGGGGGCCGATACGCAGTATTTT CASSLEAGGADTQYF
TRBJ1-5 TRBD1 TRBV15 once TGTGCCACCAGCCTGGCAGGGGGACGCCATCAGCCCCAGCATTTT CATSLAGGRHQPQHF
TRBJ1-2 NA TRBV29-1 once TGCAGCGTTGCAAGCCAGAAAGCCCGCTACACCTTC CSVASQKARYTF
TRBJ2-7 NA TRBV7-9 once TGTGCCAGCAGCGAGGGGCAGGGGAAGTACGAGCAGTACTTC CASSEGQGKYEQYF
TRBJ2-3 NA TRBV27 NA TGTGCCAGCAGTCCCCAGGGGGGGGCCCGAGAACCGAAAGATACGCAGTATTTT CASSPQGGAREPKDTQYF
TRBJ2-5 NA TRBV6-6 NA TGTGCCAGCAGTTACGGCGTGGGGGTGCGAGAGACCCAGTACTTC CASSYGVGVRETQYF
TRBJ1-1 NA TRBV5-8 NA TGTGCCAGCAGCTTGGGGAGGGCCCCCCGGGGTGAAGCTTTCTTT CASSLGRAPRGEAFF
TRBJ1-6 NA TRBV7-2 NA TGTGCCAGCAGCTTAACGACGGGTAAGGACTATAATTCACCCCTCCACTTT CASSLTTGKDYNSPLHF
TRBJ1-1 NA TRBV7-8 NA TGTGCCAGCAGCTTAGAGGAAGCGGGCACTGAAGCTTTCTTT CASSLEEAGTEAFF
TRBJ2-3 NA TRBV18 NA TGTGCCAGCTCACTAACGCTCACTAGCACAGATACGCAGTATTTT CASSLTLTSTDTQYF
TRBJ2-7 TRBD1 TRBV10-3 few TGTGCCATCAGCGACAGGGGCCTCTCCTACGAGCAGTACTTC CAISDRGLSYEQYF
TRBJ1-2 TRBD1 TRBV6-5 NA TGTGCCAGCAGTTCCGAACTGACAGGGGTCCATGGCTACACCTTC CASSSELTGVHGYTF
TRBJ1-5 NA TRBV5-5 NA TGTGCCAGCAGCTTTGGGGTCTTGCGACACAATCAGCCCCAGCATTTT CASSFGVLRHNQPQHF
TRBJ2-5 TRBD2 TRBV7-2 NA TGTGCCAGCAGCTTGCAGACTAGCGGGGGGGCCGCAGAGACCCAGTACTTC CASSLQTSGGAAETQYF
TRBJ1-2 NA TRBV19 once TGTGCCAGTAGTATAAGGGAATCGAGTGGCTACACCTTC CASSIRESSGYTF
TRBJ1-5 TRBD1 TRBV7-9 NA TGTGCCAGCAGCCCGGGACAGGGGGCTGGCAATCAGCCCCAGCATTTT CASSPGQGAGNQPQHF
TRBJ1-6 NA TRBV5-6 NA TGTGCCAGCAGCTTAGCCCGGGGCCTAAATTCACCCCTCCACTTT CASSLARGLNSPLHF
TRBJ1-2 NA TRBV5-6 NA TGTGCCAGCAGCTTGGCCGGACCGTCGCCTATCGGGGACTATGGCTACACCTTC CASSLAGPSPIGDYGYTF
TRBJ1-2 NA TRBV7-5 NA TGTGCCAGCAGCTCACCCCTACAGGGGGTTGTCTATGGCTACACCTTC CASSSPLQGVVYGYTF
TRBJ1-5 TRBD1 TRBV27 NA TGTGCCAGCAGTCGCAACAGGGGGAATCAGCCCCAGCATTTT CASSRNRGNQPQHF
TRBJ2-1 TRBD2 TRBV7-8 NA TGTGCCAGCAGCTTAGCGGAAGTAGCGGGGGGCGGTGAGCAGTTCTTC CASSLAEVAGGGEQFF
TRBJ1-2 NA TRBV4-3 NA TGCGCCAGCAGCCAAGACCTTCTCACAGGCCTCCAGAACTATGGCTACACCTTC CASSQDLLTGLQNYGYTF
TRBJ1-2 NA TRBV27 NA TGTGCCAGCAGTTTAATGGGGTCCTATGGCTACACCTTC CASSLMGSYGYTF